This T cell receptor (beta chain) was captured in a study of radiation and T cells in renal cell carcinoma (dated by TCRdb to the early 2020s). A note on the overall study: TCR beta sequencing covered roughly 53 samples in total, comprising around 26 tumors and 27 peripheral blood samples. The final blood draw took place at 4 weeks after radiation, the same time as nephrectomy. A total of 4 million to 5 million unique CDR3 nucleotide sequences, encoding 2,500,000 or so unique CDR3 amino acid sequences, were found across all 53 samples. Broad study findings and their caveats: No pretreatment tumor biopsies were available, so the baseline intratumoral presence of clonotypes could not be determined. The single-armed trial design could not address effects of radiation dose or scheduling on the TCR repertoire. In blood, the top tumor clonotypes increased between baseline and 2 weeks post-radiation and then shrank by 4 weeks, which suggests that tumor-resident clones expanded only transiently. Changes in the blood repertoire were not tracked past 4 weeks after treatment.

The immunoSEQ kit was used, according to the manufacturer's recommendations, to generate TCR beta libraries from genomic DNA. To prepare the libraries, a first multiplex PCR with proprietary primers was run, followed by a second PCR that added unique barcodes, and a bead cleanup was done after each round. A kit-provided positive control reaction and a negative control reaction were included in every sample batch. The final libraries underwent checking on an Agilent 4200 TapeStation D1000 ScreenTape, volumetric pooling, and quantification by qPCR. Sequencing was performed on an Illumina NextSeq500 using a MidOutput 150-cycle cartridge, with 156 Read1 cycles, 15 Index1 cycles, and the kit custom primers. The pooled library was loaded at 1.0 pM, and about 20% PhiX control was spiked in. The source study handled its data this way. The vendor-processed data were analyzed in R, and a clonotype was defined as all T cells that share the same CDR3 nucleotide sequence. In the clone abundance analyses, frequencies were normalized to the 10,000 most abundant clones in each sample. Before analysis, public T cell clones were removed, and these numbered fewer than six per sample on average. Tumor-enriched and baseline blood-enriched clonotypes were defined by at least a 32-fold difference in abundance between compartments. A beta-binomial differential abundance model was used to identify clonotypes that were expanded or contracted between blood time points. The Baroni-Urbani and Buser coefficient was used to measure tumor-blood repertoire similarity, and groups were compared with two-tailed Wilcoxon tests in R. The table comes from immuneACCESS by way of TCRdb, which keeps in-frame sequences with V and J called. Part of the clones is missing from these tables; in studies checked, under half for an unresolved V gene and the rest for unknown reasons. The DNA was the basis for D and trimming; V, J and clone size are from that table. The sample table records approximately 150,000 clones; approximately 86% of these occur just once. The ten largest clones represent about 17% of the sample.

CDR1 and CDR2 are drawn from the germline V gene: KGHSH, LQKENI. The CDR3 numbers 12 residues from cysteine through phenylalanine. Only the CDR3 portion is preserved as DNA: 36 bases, with reading frame beginning at the first base. A distance of 7 bases separates the germline ends of V and J, which lose 2 bases and 5 bases respectively. About this clone: The specificity of this receptor is unknown. No base quality information exists; no much larger clone differs at one position.

The time point label on this specimen signifies: blood 4 weeks post-SBRT, at nephrectomy. The sample's treatment or condition label, in plain terms: 15 Gy SBRT to primary tumor, nephrectomy 4 weeks later. Samples were obtained from a clinical trial, in which 15 Gy stereotactic body radiation therapy was delivered to primary renal cell carcinomas and nephrectomy was performed 4 weeks later. To track tumor-enriched clonotypes, serial peripheral blood was sampled from radiation-treated patients at baseline and at 2 weeks and 4 weeks after SBRT. All patients had renal cell carcinoma with clear cell pathology. The QIAamp DNA Blood Mini Kit (Qiagen) was used to prepare genomic DNA for TCR sequencing. Samples were included in the analyses only if all quality control checks were passed.

This clonotype was sampled from a woman between 50 and 59 years old with renal cell carcinoma. The sample here was blood, taken from a patient whose treatment included radiotherapy and nephrectomy. The chain employs TRBV18 and TRBJ2-7, with no D gene named confidently. Read as DNA, the sequence is TGTGCCAGCTCACCATTGCAGAACGAGCAGTACTTC. Its translation is CASSPLQNEQYF.